This TCR beta chain was observed in a study of Graves' ophthalmopathy and Graves' hyperthyroidism. Study-level results: A 13-signature model separated ophthalmopathy from stable hyperthyroidism, 85% to 90% sensitivity, just over 80% specificity. Most thyroid clonotypes with frequency above 0.001 were detected in blood too. Ophthalmopathy progression was predicted by the model at 70.59% sensitivity and approximately 72% specificity.

Disease in donors with ophthalmopathy had moderate-to-severe activity, CAS ≥3, NOSPECS ≥4 and under 3 months' duration. Transcripts of RNA were the source for amplifying TCR beta CDR3 regions. The library came from an HTBI-primed first-round RT-PCR and a second-round multiplex PCR. A single record per CDR3 protein comes from TCRdb applying MiXCR to the multiplex PCR reads. The sample has over 450,000 distinct CDR3 sequences, around an eighth seen once; the top ten hold more than 8.5%. This clonotype has a count of ten or more. Its antigen is not identified. CDR3 size: 16 residues. With 4 bases clipped from V and 0 bases from J, the junction kept 6 bases outside the gene matches.

The chain joins TRBV12-3 or TRBV12-4 to TRBJ1-3; 7 bases line up with TRBD1. The clonotype originates from a woman aged 30 to 39 with Graves' ophthalmopathy. The specimen sequenced was blood. The CDR3 loop is CASSSLGQHSGNTIYF. CDR3 sequence (DNA): TGTGCCAGCAGTTCGCTGGGACAGCACTCTGGAAACACCATATATTTT.